The clone carrying this TCR beta chain was found a few times. Together with a sample-barcoded 5' primer, a J-beta primer mix was included in a second PCR lasting about 7 to 11 cycles. The authors tagged each cDNA molecule using a template-switch adaptor with 12 random nucleotides. TCRdb processed the 5' RACE reads anew with MiXCR; each CDR3 protein has one entry. The sample has roughly 720,000 distinct CDR3 sequences, about 48% seen once. This record comes from a study of blood T cells in healthy people across ages. The CDR3 covers 14 residues. Germline V gene sequence: CDR1 DFQATT, CDR2 SNEGSKA (reference sequence). The J segment lost 3 bases and the V segment lost 0 bases, leaving 3 bases of the junction unmatched. Each of the donors had 8 to 10 milliliters of peripheral blood drawn into EDTA-treated Vacutainer tubes.

J is TRBJ2-7 and V is TRBV20-1; 9 nucleotides line up with TRBD1. Sequenced: blood. This clonotype originated in a man older than 75 in good health. CDR3 nucleotides: TGCAGTGCTAGAGAGCGACAGGGGGACTACGAGCAGTACTTC. This gives the protein CSARERQGDYEQYF.